This TCR beta chain was obtained from a study of OX40 agonist ivuxolimab in advanced cancers. Deletions cut 6 bases from V and 3 bases from J, with 6 bases between. The CDR3 runs 12 residues. Germline assignment: CDR1 MNHEY and CDR2 SMNVEV (reference sequence). General study findings and limits: Several nonresponders also turned out to have low normalized T-cell clonal expansion.

A note on this clone: The antigen remains unidentified.

Assay used: immunoSEQ multiplex PCR; TCRdb lists only in-frame clones, some missing. The sample includes tens of thousands of clones, around 86% of them seen just once. This chain uses TRBV27 with TRBJ2-1; D possibly corresponds to TRBD2 (6 bases). The clonotype comes from an adult with an advanced solid tumor such as melanoma, head and neck, liver or kidney cancer. This specimen consisted of CD4+ or CD8+ T cells sorted from blood, obtained in a trial of the OX40 agonist ivuxolimab. CDR3 region: CASRTSYNEQFF. In DNA form, the CDR3 reads TGTGCCAGCAGGACTAGCTACAATGAGCAGTTCTTC.